The clone carrying this T cell receptor (beta chain) was observed a handful of times. Through a sample-barcoded 5' primer and a J-beta primer mix, a second PCR was run for roughly 7 to 12 cycles. Sequencing of every sample gave 3 million or more CDR3-containing paired-end reads. TCRdb re-called the 5' RACE reads with MiXCR, one entry per CDR3 protein. The sample has approximately 810,000 distinct CDR3 sequences; 35% to 40% are singletons. The data were taken from a study of blood T cells in healthy people across ages. Trimming stripped 5 bases from V and 8 bases from J, with 15 bases between. Looked up from germline, CDR1 is SEHNR and CDR2 is FQNEAQ (reference sequence). CDR3 length equals 13 residues.

The receptor was isolated from a man aged 18 to 35 in good health. This sequence joins TRBV7-9 and TRBJ1-2; D unresolved. Sequencing was carried out using blood. The CDR3 nucleotides are TGTGCCAGCAGCCCGAAAGTTATTGGGGGCTACACCTTC. Protein: CASSPKVIGGYTF.